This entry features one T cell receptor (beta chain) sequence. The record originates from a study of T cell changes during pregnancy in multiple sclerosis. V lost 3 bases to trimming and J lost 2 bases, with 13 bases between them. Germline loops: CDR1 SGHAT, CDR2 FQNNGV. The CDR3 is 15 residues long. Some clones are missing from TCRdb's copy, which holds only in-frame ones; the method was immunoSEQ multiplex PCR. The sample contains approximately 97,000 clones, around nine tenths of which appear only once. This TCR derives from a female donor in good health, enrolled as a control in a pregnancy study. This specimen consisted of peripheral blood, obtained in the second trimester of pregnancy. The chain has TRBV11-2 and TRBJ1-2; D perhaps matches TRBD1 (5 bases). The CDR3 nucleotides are TGTGCCAGCAGCTTCCCAAGGGGTGAAAACTATGGCTACACCTTC. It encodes CASSFPRGENYGYTF.